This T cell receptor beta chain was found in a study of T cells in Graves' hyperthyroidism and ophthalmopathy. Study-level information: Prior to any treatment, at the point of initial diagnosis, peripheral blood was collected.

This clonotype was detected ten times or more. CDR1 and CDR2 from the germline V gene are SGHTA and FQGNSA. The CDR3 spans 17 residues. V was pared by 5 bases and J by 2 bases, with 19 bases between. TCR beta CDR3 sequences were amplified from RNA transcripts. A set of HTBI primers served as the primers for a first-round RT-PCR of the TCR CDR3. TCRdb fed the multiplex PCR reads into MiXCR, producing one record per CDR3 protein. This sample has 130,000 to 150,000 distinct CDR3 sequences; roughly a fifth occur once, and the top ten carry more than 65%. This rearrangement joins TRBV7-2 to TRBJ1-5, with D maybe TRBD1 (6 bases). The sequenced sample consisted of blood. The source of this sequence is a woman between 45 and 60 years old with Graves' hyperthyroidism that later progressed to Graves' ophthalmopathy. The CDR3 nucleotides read TGTGCCAGCAGCGCAGACGGGGGCGCGGGGCGCAATCAGCCCCAGCATTTT. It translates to CASSADGGAGRNQPQHF. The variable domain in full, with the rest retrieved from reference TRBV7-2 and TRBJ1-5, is GAGVSQSPSNKVTEKGKDVELRCDPISGHTALYWYRQSLGQGLEFLIYFQGNSAPDKSGLPSDRFSAERTGGSVSTLTIQRTQQEDSAVYLCASSADGGAGRNQPQHFGDGTRLSIL.